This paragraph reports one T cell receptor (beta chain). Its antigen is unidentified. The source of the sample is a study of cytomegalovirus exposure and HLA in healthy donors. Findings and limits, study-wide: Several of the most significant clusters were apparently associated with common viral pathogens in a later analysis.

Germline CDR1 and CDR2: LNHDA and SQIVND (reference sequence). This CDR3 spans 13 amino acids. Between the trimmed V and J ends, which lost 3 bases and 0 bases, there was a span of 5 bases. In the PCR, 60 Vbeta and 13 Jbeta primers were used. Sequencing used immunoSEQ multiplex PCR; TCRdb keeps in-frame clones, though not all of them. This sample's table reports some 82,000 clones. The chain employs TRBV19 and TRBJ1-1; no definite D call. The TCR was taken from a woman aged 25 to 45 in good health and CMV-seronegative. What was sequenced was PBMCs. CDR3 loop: CASSIGVNTEAFF. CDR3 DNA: TGTGCCAGTAGTATTGGAGTGAACACTGAAGCTTTCTTT.